The 16 T cell receptor beta chains given below trace back to one sample, sequenced in a study of somatic mutations in cytotoxic T cells in rheumatoid arthritis. Sequencing used immunoSEQ multiplex PCR; TCRdb keeps in-frame clones, though not all of them. The sample includes 3,000 to 4,000 clones, 93% of them seen just once. The sequenced material came from CD8+ T cells sorted from blood. The receptors originated from a woman in her sixties or seventies with rheumatoid arthritis.

CDR3 region: CASSIASGGAYEQYF. The DNA for the CDR3 is TGTGCCAGTAGTATAGCGAGCGGGGGTGCCTACGAGCAGTACTTC. The chain links TRBV19 to TRBJ2-7; 8 bases agree with TRBD2. The trim removed 1 base at V and 2 bases at J, leaving 4 bases unmatched. The CDR3 extends over 15 amino acids. Germline lookup yields CDR1 LNHDA and CDR2 SQIVND (reference sequence).

The chain joins TRBV7-9 to TRBJ2-7, with TRBD1 identical over 10 bases. CDR1 and CDR2 (germline): SEHNR, FQNEAQ (reference sequence). This CDR3 spans 16 amino acids. After removal of 5 bases from V and 2 bases from J, the junction contained 9 bases not matched to a gene. As DNA, the CDR3 is TGTGCCAGCAGCCCCCAGCCGGGACAGGGGACCTACGAGCAGTACTTC. This codes for CASSPQPGQGTYEQYF.

The table lists this clone with a few counts. The rearrangement links TRBV6-5 to TRBJ2-1; D is unclear. The germline gives CDR1 MNHEY, CDR2 SVGAGI. CDR3 size: 15 residues. V lost 2 bases, J lost 0 bases, and 8 bases lay in between. DNA for the CDR3: TGTGCCAGCAGTTACGAGGAGCCCTCCTACAATGAGCAGTTCTTC. Translating it yields CASSYEEPSYNEQFF.

This chain joins TRBV2 and TRBJ2-7; 7 positions match TRBD1. Germline values: CDR1 SNHLY, CDR2 FYNNEI. CDR3 length equals 12 residues. J gave up 0 bases and V 10 bases, and 3 bases lay outside the gene matches. CDR3 sequence: CATTGSSYEQYF. In nucleotides, the CDR3 is TGTGCCACGACAGGGTCCTCCTACGAGCAGTACTTC.

The chain recombines TRBV5-6 with TRBJ1-1; D is ambiguous. The germline CDR1 and CDR2 sequences are SGHDT and YYEEEE. The CDR3 length is 17 residues. V shed 5 bases and J shed 0 bases, with 20 bases lying between them. In DNA form, the CDR3 reads TGTGCCAGCAGACACCACGTCCCGGAGGGAGTGAACACTGAAGCTTTCTTT. Its protein product is CASRHHVPEGVNTEAFF. The variable domain in full, completed from reference TRBV5-6 and TRBJ1-1, reads DAGVTQSPTHLIKTRGQQVTLRCSPKSGHDTVSWYQQALGQGPQFIFQYYEEEERQRGNFPDRFSGHQFPNYSSELNVNALLLGDSALYLCASRHHVPEGVNTEAFFGQGTRLTVV.

The chain links TRBV5-4 to TRBJ1-3; D call uncertain. The CDR3 consists of 14 residues. V was trimmed by 4 bases and J by 12 bases, leaving 20 bases between them. CDR1 and CDR2 (germline): SGHNT, YYREEE (reference sequence). Written as DNA, the CDR3 is TGTGCCAGCAGCCACAACGCTCACGAAGACTACATATATTTT. Amino acid sequence: CASSHNAHEDYIYF.

This chain connects TRBV30 to TRBJ2-1, with 8 bases matching TRBD2. This CDR3 spans 12 amino acids. The junction had 2 bases not matched to a gene; V was cut back by 3 bases and J by 7 bases. Germline loops: CDR1 GTSNPN, CDR2 SVGIG (reference sequence). This CDR3 is CAWRGLVNEQFF. The CDR3 DNA reads as TGTGCCTGGAGGGGACTAGTTAATGAGCAGTTCTTC.

The chain carries TRBV9 and TRBJ1-4; maybe TRBD1 (5 bases). Germline values: CDR1 SGDLS, CDR2 YYNGEE. The germline V and J ends were trimmed by 4 bases and 8 bases, with 15 bases remaining between them. The CDR3 sequence is 14 residues long. CDR3 DNA sequence: TGTGCCAGCAGCCCCCAAAGGGGTGAAGAAAAACTGTTTTTT. Translated: CASSPQRGEEKLFF.

This chain joins TRBV7-9 and TRBJ2-7; 9 bases are a match to TRBD1. Germline loops: CDR1 SEHNR, CDR2 FQNEAQ (reference sequence). The ends lost 4 bases at V and 2 bases at J; junction bases unmatched: 6. CDR3 length: 15 amino acids. The CDR3 protein is CASSSPGQGTYEQYF. For the CDR3, the DNA is TGTGCCAGCAGCTCCCCGGGACAGGGAACCTACGAGCAGTACTTC. The full variable domain, its missing parts supplied by reference TRBV7-9 and TRBJ2-7, is DTGVSQNPRHKITKRGQNVTFRCDPISEHNRLYWYRQTLGQGPEFLTYFQNEAQLEKSRLLSDRFSAERPKGSFSTLEIQRTEQGDSAMYLCASSSPGQGTYEQYFGPGTRLTVT.

This clone was seen once. V is TRBV5-6 and J is TRBJ2-7; possibly TRBD1 for D (7 bases). Trimming cost V 6 bases and J 0 bases, with 13 bases left between them. Germline values: CDR1 SGHDT, CDR2 YYEEEE. The CDR3 covers 14 residues. CDR3 DNA: TGTGCCAGCACCTCAGGGGGGAGCTCCTACGAGCAGTACGTC. Translation gives CASTSGGSSYEQYV.

V gene TRBV7-9 combines with J gene TRBJ2-7, with 7 bases aligning to TRBD1. CDR1 and CDR2 (germline): SEHNR, FQNEAQ (reference sequence). J gave up 0 bases and V 5 bases, and 4 bases lay outside the gene matches. The CDR3 totals 14 residues. The CDR3 loop reads CASSPRDSSYEQYF. The CDR3 nucleotides read TGTGCCAGCAGCCCCCGGGACAGCTCCTACGAGCAGTACTTC.

The chain has TRBV6-6 and TRBJ2-2; D might be TRBD1 (6 bases). Germline V gene lookup returns CDR1 MNHNY and CDR2 SVGAGI (reference sequence). CDR3 size: 13 residues. Trimming cost V 6 bases and J 5 bases, with 10 bases left between them. The CDR3 spells CASRPGETGELFF. The CDR3 DNA is TGTGCCAGCAGGCCAGGGGAAACCGGGGAGCTGTTTTTT.

The gene calls are TRBV19 and TRBJ1-5; no clear D. V shed 5 bases and J shed 1 base, with 12 bases lying between them. Germline CDR1 is LNHDA and CDR2 is SQIVND (reference sequence). The CDR3 extends over 15 amino acids. CDR3 region: CASSLWGGSNQPQHF. The CDR3, as DNA: TGTGCCAGTAGTCTATGGGGAGGGAGCAATCAGCCCCAGCATTTT.

This sequence joins TRBV4-1 and TRBJ2-1; D unclear. With 4 bases removed from V and 5 bases from J, the gap between germline ends came to 12 bases. This CDR3 is 14 amino acids long. The germline gives CDR1 MGHRA, CDR2 YSYEKL. The CDR3 loop reads CASSRRSPDNEQFF. The CDR3 DNA reads TGCGCCAGCAGCCGACGGAGCCCGGACAATGAGCAGTTCTTC.

This rearrangement joins TRBV5-4 to TRBJ2-3; D may be TRBD1 (6 bases). V was cut by 6 bases and J by 1 base, with 12 bases left in between. This CDR3 is 14 amino acids long. Germline V gene sequence: CDR1 SGHNT, CDR2 YYREEE (reference sequence). The CDR3 reads CASNRDTGTDTQYF. The DNA of the CDR3 is TGTGCCAGCAACCGGGACACCGGCACAGATACGCAGTATTTT.

This chain links TRBV6-5 with TRBJ1-1; D is unresolved. The CDR3 length is 12 residues. The V end was cut by 6 bases, the J end by 3 bases, with 8 bases between. Germline V lookup: CDR1 MNHEY, CDR2 SVGAGI. In nucleotides, the CDR3 is TGTGCCAGCAGCCTCGGGGACACTGAAGCTTTCTTT. Translating gives CASSLGDTEAFF.